Presented here are 20 T cell receptor beta chains from one specimen sequenced in a study of control samples from healthy donors and cancer patients. Clones were read by immunoSEQ multiplex PCR, and TCRdb kept only the in-frame ones, dropping some. The table includes around 120,000 clones, roughly nine tenths detected once. Input material: blood. The receptors derive from a woman aged 18 to 35 in good health.

A remark on this clone: One end of the junction is discordant with germline, which a read error may explain. V is TRBV29-1 and J is TRBJ1-2; TRBD1 matches at 8 bases. The CDR3 loop spans 13 amino acids. Looked up from germline, CDR1 is SQVTM and CDR2 is ANQGSEA. The CDR3 loop is CSVEVDRGYGYTF. CDR3 sequence (DNA): TGCAGCGTAGAAGTAGACAGGGGCTATGGCTACACCTTC.

The rearrangement joins TRBV5-1 to TRBJ2-1, with 13 bases fitting TRBD2. Germline CDR1 and CDR2: SGHRS and YFSETQ. The CDR3 runs 16 residues. V lost 2 bases and J lost 7; bases outside the gene matches: 6. In DNA, the CDR3 is TGCGCCAGCAGCTTCGGACTAGCGGGAGTTAGGAATGAGCAGTTCTTC. Translating gives CASSFGLAGVRNEQFF.

The chain uses TRBV5-6 and TRBJ1-6; 7 bases fit TRBD1. V shed 7 bases and J 9 bases; nucleotides not matched to a gene: 13. Germline V gene data show CDR1 as SGHDT and CDR2 as YYEEEE. The CDR3 spans 15 residues. Here the CDR3 reads CASRREGAGTSPLHF. The CDR3 nucleotides are TGTGCCAGCCGAAGAGAGGGGGCAGGTACTTCACCCCTCCACTTT. Variable domain in full (rest from reference TRBV5-6 and TRBJ1-6): DAGVTQSPTHLIKTRGQQVTLRCSPKSGHDTVSWYQQALGQGPQFIFQYYEEEERQRGNFPDRFSGHQFPNYSSELNVNALLLGDSALYLCASRREGAGTSPLHFGNGTRLTVT.

The chain recombines TRBV5-6 with TRBJ1-1, with D unresolved. Trimming took off 1 base at V and 1 base at J, with 5 bases between the two ends. This CDR3 comprises 13 residues. Looked up from germline, CDR1 is SGHDT and CDR2 is YYEEEE. The CDR3 protein is CASSLPENTEAFF. Here the CDR3 DNA reads TGTGCCAGCAGCTTGCCAGAGAACACTGAAGCTTTCTTT. The variable domain in full, with the rest retrieved from reference TRBV5-6 and TRBJ1-1, is DAGVTQSPTHLIKTRGQQVTLRCSPKSGHDTVSWYQQALGQGPQFIFQYYEEEERQRGNFPDRFSGHQFPNYSSELNVNALLLGDSALYLCASSLPENTEAFFGQGTRLTVV.

In its sample, this clone was seen once. V gene TRBV18 combines with J gene TRBJ2-2, with D perhaps matching TRBD1 (5 bases). Germline CDR1 reads KGHSH; CDR2 reads LQKENI. The CDR3 has 13 amino acids. V was trimmed by 3 bases and J by 5 bases, leaving 7 bases between them. The CDR3 region has the DNA TGTGCCAGCTCACCGTCAGGGACCGGGGAGCTGTTTTTT. This codes for CASSPSGTGELFF.

J is TRBJ1-1 and V is TRBV20-1, with D hard to call. Germline CDR1 is DFQATT and CDR2 is SNEGSKA (reference sequence). The V gene lost 5 bases and the J gene lost 4 bases, with 8 bases spanning the gap. This CDR3 is 11 amino acids long. DNA for the CDR3: TGCAGTGCTTTACAAAGCACTGAAGCTTTCTTT. Protein: CSALQSTEAFF.

The CDR3 DNA sequence: TGTGCCATCAGTTGGACAGGGGGCTACGAGCAGTACTTC. Encoded protein: CAISWTGGYEQYF. The chain has TRBV10-3 and TRBJ2-7; 10 positions match TRBD1. Germline V gives CDR1 ENHRY, CDR2 SYGVKD. V was clipped by 5 bases and J by 3 bases; unmatched bases: 1. The CDR3 contains 13 residues.

The rearrangement links TRBV2 to TRBJ1-2, with 7 positions matching TRBD1. Germline trimming cut 7 bases from V and 4 bases from J; bases unmatched to any gene: 12. The germline gives CDR1 SNHLY, CDR2 FYNNEI. The CDR3 length is 15 residues. The CDR3 bases are TGTGCCAGCAAAGGACGGGACAGTACTTTCTATGGCTACACCTTC. Translated: CASKGRDSTFYGYTF.

V usage is TRBV28 and J usage is TRBJ2-5; 10 bases are shared with TRBD1. Trimming at V came to 8 bases and at J to 2 bases, leaving 5 bases not matched to a gene. Per the germline V gene, CDR1 is MDHEN and CDR2 is SYDVKM. CDR3 size: 14 residues. CDR3 residues: CASLRQGAQETQYF. CDR3 bases: TGTGCCAGCTTGAGACAGGGGGCGCAAGAGACCCAGTACTTC.

The chain employs TRBV25-1 and TRBJ1-1; possible D gene TRBD1, 6 bases. Between the trimmed V and J ends, which lost 3 bases and 3 bases, there was a span of 20 bases. Germline CDR1 MGHDK, CDR2 SYGVNS. The CDR3 loop spans 17 amino acids. CDR3 nucleotide sequence: TGTGCCAGCAGTGAGTCACAGGGATCAAGACTCGACACTGAAGCTTTCTTT. Translating gives CASSESQGSRLDTEAFF.

This clone was seen a single time. The CDR3 sequence is CASSLYAGENTGELFF. The CDR3 region has the DNA TGTGCCAGCAGCTTGTATGCGGGGGAGAACACCGGGGAGCTGTTTTTT. The genes are TRBV13 and TRBJ2-2; 7 bases map to TRBD2. Germline trimming cut 3 bases from V and 1 base from J; bases unmatched to any gene: 5. Germline-derived CDR1 and CDR2 are PRHDT and FYEKMQ (reference sequence). The CDR3 is 16 amino acids.

V usage is TRBV6-5 and J usage is TRBJ1-2; 9 nucleotides line up with TRBD1. Germline assignment: CDR1 MNHEY and CDR2 SVGAGI. The CDR3 is 14 residues long. J was trimmed by 7 bases and V by 5 bases; bases with no gene match: 8. In DNA, the CDR3 is TGTGCCAGCAGTACTCGGACAGGGGTTGGTGGCTACACCTTC. Translation gives CASSTRTGVGGYTF.

This rearrangement joins TRBV24-1 to TRBJ1-1; D ambiguous. Deletions cut 0 bases from V and 10 bases from J, with 8 bases between. CDR3 size: 12 residues. Per germline, CDR1 KGHDR and CDR2 SFDVKD. The CDR3 loop reads CATSDLVGTAFF. The CDR3 DNA reads TGTGCCACCAGTGATTTGGTAGGTACAGCTTTCTTT.

The rearrangement uses TRBV6-5 and TRBJ1-5; possibly TRBD1 for D (6 bases). The CDR3 totals 14 residues. V was shortened by 6 bases and J by 4 bases, with 13 bases between the two germline ends. Germline V gene data show CDR1 as MNHEY and CDR2 as SVGAGI. This CDR3 is CASSPGGANQPQHF. The CDR3 coding sequence is TGTGCCAGCAGCCCGGGGGGCGCGAATCAGCCCCAGCATTTT.

V usage is TRBV4-1 and J usage is TRBJ2-7; TRBD2 matches 13 bases. The CDR3 has 15 amino acids. V lost 3 bases to trimming and J lost 4 bases; unmatched junction nucleotides: 3. From germline, CDR1 is MGHRA and CDR2 YSYEKL. The CDR3 DNA is TGCGCCAGCAGCCAGGGACTAGCGGGAATATACGAGCAGTACTTC. Translated: CASSQGLAGIYEQYF.

The J gene is TRBJ1-3, the V gene TRBV9; D gene unclear. V dropped 1 base and J dropped 2 bases, with 10 bases sitting between them. The CDR3 is made up of 15 amino acids. Germline V gene lookup returns CDR1 SGDLS and CDR2 YYNGEE. The CDR3 sequence: CASSVKGLAGNTIYF. The CDR3 DNA follows: TGTGCCAGCAGCGTAAAAGGTCTTGCTGGAAACACCATATATTTT. The whole variable domain, remainder taken from reference TRBV9 and TRBJ1-3, is DSGVTQTPKHLITATGQRVTLRCSPRSGDLSVYWYQQSLDQGLQFLIQYYNGEERAKGNILERFSAQQFPDLHSELNLSSLELGDSALYFCASSVKGLAGNTIYFGEGSWLTVV.

The chain has TRBV6-6 and TRBJ2-7, with 10 bases lining up with TRBD1. The CDR3 contains 15 residues. V gave up 2 bases and J gave up 4 bases; unmatched junction bases: 5. From germline, CDR1 is MNHNY and CDR2 SVGAGI (reference sequence). CDR3 coding DNA: TGTGCCAGCAGTTACGGAGGGACAGGGGAGTACGAGCAGTACTTC. Translating it yields CASSYGGTGEYEQYF.

The chain links TRBV28 to TRBJ1-4; 8 bases line up with TRBD1. Germline V CDR1 and CDR2: MDHEN, SYDVKM. There are 12 residues in the CDR3. The V gene end was trimmed by 6 bases and the J gene end by 7 bases; junction bases not matched to a gene: 1. The CDR3 spells CASRGQVEKLFF. Here the CDR3 DNA reads TGTGCCAGCAGGGGACAGGTTGAAAAACTGTTTTTT.

The chain joins TRBV12-5 to TRBJ2-3; D is unclear. This CDR3 has 11 residues. Germline V lookup: CDR1 LGHNT, CDR2 FRNRAP. The germline V and J ends were trimmed by 3 bases and 6 bases, with 4 bases remaining between them. CDR3 sequence reads: CASGFGDTQYF. The CDR3 DNA sequence: TGTGCTAGTGGTTTCGGGGATACGCAGTATTTT.

J is TRBJ1-2 and V is TRBV4-3; D call uncertain. Germline values: CDR1 LGHNA, CDR2 YSLEER. V was pared by 0 bases and J by 5 bases, with 16 bases between. This CDR3 contains 16 residues. The CDR3 spells CASSQDPFLGEYGYTF. The CDR3 DNA is TGCGCCAGCAGCCAAGATCCATTCCTCGGTGAATATGGCTACACCTTC.